The 31 T cell receptor beta chains in this list originate from one sample, sequenced in a study of T-cell memory formation after mild COVID-19. Each CDR3 protein gets one entry after TCRdb re-called the 5' RACE reads with MiXCR. The profile covers 400,000 to 450,000 distinct CDR3 sequences, with around 17% appearing a single time and around a fifth taken by the ten largest. Sequences were obtained from PBMCs or a T cell subset sorted from them (not recorded which). Receptors originate from a man younger than 35 who had mild COVID-19 (a few samples of this study predate the infection). Cell type and time point are not known.

This clonotype was observed a handful of times. V is TRBV9 and J is TRBJ1-1, with 7 positions matching TRBD1. Germline loops: CDR1 SGDLS, CDR2 YYNGEE. The CDR3 totals 13 residues. V gave up 0 bases and J gave up 6 bases; unmatched junction bases: 2. CDR3 region: CASSVDRGSEAFF. As DNA, the CDR3 is TGTGCCAGCAGCGTAGACAGGGGCTCTGAAGCTTTCTTT. Together with reference TRBV9 and TRBJ1-1, the CDR3 gives the full variable domain: DSGVTQTPKHLITATGQRVTLRCSPRSGDLSVYWYQQSLDQGLQFLIQYYNGEERAKGNILERFSAQQFPDLHSELNLSSLELGDSALYFCASSVDRGSEAFFGQGTRLTVV.

CDR3 region: CASTRGVNAKNIQYF. Written as DNA, the CDR3 is TGTGCCAGCACCCGGGGGGTAAACGCCAAAAACATTCAGTACTTC. The chain links TRBV2 to TRBJ2-4; 7 nucleotides line up with TRBD2. V lost 7 bases and J lost 1; bases outside the gene matches: 7. Germline loops: CDR1 SNHLY, CDR2 FYNNEI. The CDR3 extends over 15 amino acids. The full variable domain, rest sourced from reference TRBV2 and TRBJ2-4, is EPEVTQTPSHQVTQMGQEVILRCVPISNHLYFYWYRQILGQKVEFLVSFYNNEISEKSEIFDDQFSVERPDGSNFTLKIRSTKLEDSAMYFCASTRGVNAKNIQYFGAGTRLSVL.

This clonotype was picked up a small number of times. J is TRBJ1-3 and V is TRBV6-5; D ambiguous. The germline V gene has CDR1 MNHEY and CDR2 SVGAGI. The germline V and J ends were trimmed by 2 bases and 0 bases, with 11 bases remaining between them. CDR3 length equals 16 residues. The DNA for the CDR3 is TGTGCCAGCAGTTACGGTCCGTCGTCCTCTGGAAACACCATATATTTT. Translation gives CASSYGPSSSGNTIYF.

J is TRBJ1-2 and V is TRBV5-1; 8 bases are shared with TRBD1. The CDR3 spans 16 residues. J gave up 8 bases and V 0 bases, and 12 bases lay outside the gene matches. Germline CDR1 is SGHRS and CDR2 is YFSETQ. The CDR3 DNA follows: TGCGCCAGCAGCTTGGCCGCCGGGACAGGCCCAGGGGGCTACACCTTC. This codes for CASSLAAGTGPGGYTF.

The gene calls are TRBV5-1 and TRBJ2-5; TRBD2 agrees at 12 bases. V was pared by 4 bases and J by 2 bases, with 6 bases of the junction left unmatched. This CDR3 has 16 residues. CDR1 SGHRS and CDR2 YFSETQ come from the germline V gene. CDR3: CASSEGLAGLQETQYF. For the CDR3, the DNA is TGCGCCAGCAGCGAAGGACTAGCGGGGCTTCAAGAGACCCAGTACTTC.

The genes are TRBV6-5 and TRBJ2-2; D remains ambiguous. Germline V lookup: CDR1 MNHEY, CDR2 SVGAGI. V shed 5 bases and J shed 3 bases, with 7 bases lying between them. The CDR3 contains 13 residues. The CDR3 loop reads CASSPQYTGELFF. CDR3 DNA sequence: TGTGCCAGCAGTCCACAGTACACCGGGGAGCTGTTTTTT.

This clonotype was observed a few times. V usage is TRBV4-1 and J usage is TRBJ2-7, with D uncertain. Germline CDR1 MGHRA, CDR2 YSYEKL. V was shortened by 0 bases and J by 4 bases, with 13 bases between the two germline ends. The CDR3 has 15 residues. The DNA of the CDR3 is TGCGCCAGCAGCCAAGAATCCGGGTCTGAATACGAGCAGTACTTC. Translation gives CASSQESGSEYEQYF.

This clonotype was seen a handful of times. The chain has TRBV12-3 or TRBV12-4 and TRBJ1-3, with no clear D. The CDR3 sequence is 16 residues long. V was cut by 1 base and J by 3 bases, with 13 bases left in between. The CDR3 nucleotides read TGTGCCAGCAGTTTAGGACGAGGGCACTTTGGAAACACCATATATTTT. This encodes CASSLGRGHFGNTIYF.

This clonotype was seen only a few times. The genes are TRBV7-2 and TRBJ2-2, with D possibly matching TRBD2 (5 bases). Trimming left V 2 bases short and J 7 bases short, with 8 bases between. The CDR3 is 13 amino acids. CDR1 and CDR2 (germline): SGHTA, FQGNSA. The CDR3 sequence: CASSLYGNGELFF. For the CDR3, the DNA is TGTGCCAGCAGCTTATACGGGAACGGGGAGCTGTTTTTT. Full variable domain (missing parts from reference TRBV7-2 and TRBJ2-2): GAGVSQSPSNKVTEKGKDVELRCDPISGHTALYWYRQSLGQGLEFLIYFQGNSAPDKSGLPSDRFSAERTGGSVSTLTIQRTQQEDSAVYLCASSLYGNGELFFGEGSRLTVL.

This clonotype was picked up many times. The J gene is TRBJ2-2, the V gene TRBV5-1, with 9 bases fitting TRBD1. V trimming: 5 bases; J trimming: 4 bases; junction bases outside the gene matches: 9. Germline V gives CDR1 SGHRS, CDR2 YFSETQ. This CDR3 region has 16 residues. The CDR3 here is CASSLSQGASTGELFF. In DNA, the CDR3 is TGCGCCAGCAGTCTATCACAGGGGGCGTCCACCGGGGAGCTGTTTTTT.

This clonotype has only a few counts. CDR3 in DNA: TGCAGCGTTCGACTCCAAGGGGGCTCGGAGACCCAGTACTTC. As protein: CSVRLQGGSETQYF. V is TRBV29-1 and J is TRBJ2-5; 7 nucleotides align to TRBD1. The CDR3 runs 14 residues. The J segment lost 5 bases and the V segment lost 5 bases, leaving 11 bases of the junction unmatched. Germline values: CDR1 SQVTM, CDR2 ANQGSEA.

The gene calls are TRBV18 and TRBJ1-5; no clear D. V lost 2 bases and J 2 bases, leaving 7 bases between the germline ends. Germline CDR1 is KGHSH and CDR2 is LQKENI. The CDR3 has 14 residues. The CDR3 region has the DNA TGTGCCAGCTCACCAGCCCCGGGCAATCAGCCCCAGCATTTT. It specifies CASSPAPGNQPQHF.

This clonotype was counted only a few times. The V call is TRBV3-1, the J call TRBJ2-5; the D gene is possibly TRBD1 (6 bases). This CDR3 is 13 amino acids long. Germline CDR1 is LGHDT and CDR2 is YNNKEL (reference sequence). The V end lost 1 base, the J end lost 5 bases, and 8 bases lay between the germline ends. This CDR3 is CASSQVGAETQYF. The CDR3 DNA sequence: TGTGCCAGCAGCCAAGTGGGGGCCGAGACCCAGTACTTC.

There are a few counts of this clonotype. The chain recombines TRBV28 with TRBJ2-7; 8 bases fit TRBD2. Trimming at V came to 5 bases and at J to 3 bases, leaving 9 bases not matched to a gene. CDR1 and CDR2 from the germline V gene are MDHEN and SYDVKM. The CDR3 runs to 15 residues. DNA for the CDR3: TGTGCCAGCAGTACTCCGAGCGGGAGAGTCTACGAGCAGTACTTC. It translates to CASSTPSGRVYEQYF.

Points on this clonotype: This may be a read error, as it is one base from a much larger clone. This chain uses TRBV29-1 with TRBJ2-2; perhaps TRBD2 as D (6 bases). CDR1 SQVTM and CDR2 ANQGSEA come from the germline V gene. This CDR3 spans 16 amino acids. Deletions cut 1 base from V and 4 bases from J, with 16 bases between. This chain's CDR3 is CSVEVRLAWGTGELFF. In DNA form, the CDR3 reads TGCAGCGTTGAAGTTCGTCTAGCGTGGGGCACCGGGGAGCTGTTTTTT.

The V and J genes are TRBV6-6 and TRBJ2-5; D unresolved. V lost 2 bases, J lost 4 bases, and 11 bases lay in between. The CDR3 totals 14 residues. Germline V gene lookup returns CDR1 MNHNY and CDR2 SVGAGI (reference sequence). The CDR3 coding sequence is TGTGCCAGCAGTTACAGGCAGCCAGCAGAGACCCAGTACTTC. This gives the protein CASSYRQPAETQYF.

This sequence joins TRBV6-1 and TRBJ1-1; unclear D gene. In germline, CDR1 is MNHNS, CDR2 SASEGT. Trimming pared 8 bases from V and 5 bases from J, leaving 18 bases between. This CDR3 region has 14 residues. This chain's CDR3 is CASFWGLGGTEAFF. CDR3 nucleotides: TGTGCCAGCTTTTGGGGTTTAGGCGGAACTGAAGCTTTCTTT.

This clonotype was observed a few times. The chain carries TRBV7-9 and TRBJ1-1, with D hard to call. V dropped 5 bases and J dropped 0 bases, with 7 bases sitting between them. The V gene's germline CDR1 is SEHNR and CDR2 FQNEAQ (reference sequence). The CDR3 has 13 amino acids. CDR3 nucleotides: TGTGCCAGCAGCGCTCAGATGAACACTGAAGCTTTCTTT. This gives the protein CASSAQMNTEAFF.

CDR3 sequence (DNA): TGTGCCAGCGCTAGTGGTAGCGGGTTAAGCTCCTACAATGAGCAGTTCTTC. This codes for CASASGSGLSSYNEQFF. This chain connects TRBV5-4 to TRBJ2-1; TRBD2 aligns across 7 bases. The CDR3 has 17 residues. The V gene's germline CDR1 is SGHNT and CDR2 YYREEE (reference sequence). With 7 bases clipped from V and 0 bases from J, the junction kept 13 bases outside the gene matches.

The chain couples TRBV7-3 to TRBJ2-2; possible D gene TRBD2, 6 bases. Trimming pared 5 bases from V and 5 bases from J, leaving 12 bases between. Looked up from germline, CDR1 is SGHTA and CDR2 is FQGTGA. The CDR3 extends over 14 amino acids. CDR3 DNA: TGTGCCAGCAGCGGGGGGACGAGGACCGGGGAGCTGTTTTTT. This codes for CASSGGTRTGELFF. Filled out from reference TRBV7-3 and TRBJ2-2, the complete variable domain reads GAGVSQTPSNKVTEKGKYVELRCDPISGHTALYWYRQSLGQGPEFLIYFQGTGAADDSGLPNDRFFAVRPEGSVSTLKIQRTERGDSAVYLCASSGGTRTGELFFGEGSRLTVL.

This clonotype has just a few counts. The J gene is TRBJ2-3, the V gene TRBV7-2, with 11 bases aligning to TRBD2. V dropped 1 base and J dropped 5; count of bases not matched to a gene: 8. CDR3 size: 17 residues. Germline-derived CDR1 and CDR2 are SGHTA and FQGNSA. The CDR3 here is CASSLDSGGAGGDTQYF. The CDR3 region has the DNA TGTGCCAGCAGCTTAGATAGCGGGGGGGCCGGTGGAGATACGCAGTATTTT.

This sequence joins TRBV20-1 and TRBJ2-5; 7 bases align to TRBD2. The CDR3 is 11 residues long. With 5 bases clipped from V and 3 bases from J, the junction kept 0 bases outside the gene matches. Germline CDR1 and CDR2: DFQATT and SNEGSKA (reference sequence). CDR3 protein: CSARGEETQYF. CDR3 sequence (DNA): TGCAGTGCTCGGGGGGAAGAGACCCAGTACTTC.

This clonotype was found a few times. This chain joins TRBV10-3 and TRBJ2-1; TRBD1 is a possible D gene (6 bases). Germline CDR1 ENHRY, CDR2 SYGVKD. V was clipped by 7 bases and J by 7 bases, with 20 bases between them. This CDR3 spans 15 amino acids. The CDR3 here is CAIKGRQDNRNEQFF. The DNA for the CDR3 is TGTGCCATCAAGGGCAGACAGGACAATCGAAATGAGCAGTTCTTC.

The DNA of the CDR3 is TGTGCCAGCAGCCCCCCGACAGCCTCTGGCTCCTACGAGCAGTACGTC. Translation gives CASSPPTASGSYEQYV. The J gene is TRBJ2-7, the V gene TRBV7-8, with D maybe TRBD1 (5 bases). V was cut by 5 bases and J by 0 bases, with 17 bases left in between. CDR1 and CDR2 from the germline V gene are SGHVS and FQNEAQ. This CDR3 has 16 amino acids.

There are a few counts of this clonotype. The V gene is TRBV5-4, the J gene TRBJ2-2; D uncertain. The V end was cut by 4 bases, the J end by 7 bases, with 8 bases between. Germline loops: CDR1 SGHNT, CDR2 YYREEE (reference sequence). The CDR3 runs 12 residues. CDR3: CASSPIGGELFF. The CDR3 DNA sequence: TGTGCCAGCAGCCCCATTGGCGGGGAGCTGTTTTTT. Based on the CDR3 plus reference TRBV5-4 and TRBJ2-2, the full variable domain is ETGVTQSPTHLIKTRGQQVTLRCSSQSGHNTVSWYQQALGQGPQFIFQYYREEENGRGNFPPRFSGLQFPNYSSELNVNALELDDSALYLCASSPIGGELFFGEGSRLTVL.

About this clonotype itself: A much larger clonotype is one base distant, so this may be a read error. The chain links TRBV7-6 to TRBJ2-2; the D gene could be TRBD1 or TRBD2 (6 bases each). Trimming pared 3 bases from V and 1 base from J, leaving 15 bases between. From germline, CDR1 is SGHVS and CDR2 FNYEAQ. This CDR3 spans 17 amino acids. For the CDR3, the DNA is TGTGCCAGCAGCTTTAGAGAGGAGGGGGAGAACACCGGGGAGCTGTTTTTT. Its translation is CASSFREEGENTGELFF.

The DNA for the CDR3 is TGTGCCTCCAGGACAGATACGCAGTATTTT. Amino acids: CASRTDTQYF. The chain joins TRBV4-2 to TRBJ2-3; D remains unclear. This CDR3 has 10 residues. Trimming left V 11 bases short and J 3 bases short, with 6 bases between. Germline-derived CDR1 and CDR2 are LGHNA and YNFKEQ.

The chain carries TRBV7-8 and TRBJ2-5; the D gene is possibly TRBD1 (5 bases). V was pared by 0 bases and J by 5 bases, with 16 bases between. The CDR3 loop spans 16 amino acids. Germline CDR1 and CDR2: SGHVS and FQNEAQ. The CDR3 nucleotides are TGTGCCAGCAGCTTAGCACGGGTGGGGCGTCTGGAGACCCAGTACTTC. Translating it yields CASSLARVGRLETQYF.

In its sample, this clonotype was seen a few times. The chain recombines TRBV6-2 or TRBV6-3 with TRBJ2-2, with unresolved D. This CDR3 comprises 14 residues. CDR1 and CDR2 (germline): MNHEY, SVGEGT. Trimming pared 0 bases from V and 3 bases from J, leaving 5 bases between. The CDR3 loop is CASSYSGYTGELFF. The DNA of the CDR3 is TGTGCCAGCAGTTACTCAGGATACACCGGGGAGCTGTTTTTT.

This chain uses TRBV6-4 with TRBJ2-3; D gene ambiguous. Between the trimmed V and J ends, which lost 3 bases and 2 bases, there was a span of 9 bases. There are 14 residues in the CDR3. CDR1 MRHNA and CDR2 SNTAGT come from the germline V gene. CDR3 bases: TGTGCCAGCAGTGAAGGCCGACTCACAGATACGCAGTATTTT. Its translation is CASSEGRLTDTQYF.

The chain has TRBV11-2 and TRBJ2-5, with a weak D call TRBD2 (6 bases). Trimming shortened V by 1 base and J by 2 bases, and 14 bases separated the two germline ends. The CDR3 is 16 residues long. The germline V gene has CDR1 SGHAT and CDR2 FQNNGV. CDR3 DNA: TGTGCCAGCAGCTTAGGGCAAACCGGGACTCAAGAGACCCAGTACTTC. Protein product: CASSLGQTGTQETQYF.